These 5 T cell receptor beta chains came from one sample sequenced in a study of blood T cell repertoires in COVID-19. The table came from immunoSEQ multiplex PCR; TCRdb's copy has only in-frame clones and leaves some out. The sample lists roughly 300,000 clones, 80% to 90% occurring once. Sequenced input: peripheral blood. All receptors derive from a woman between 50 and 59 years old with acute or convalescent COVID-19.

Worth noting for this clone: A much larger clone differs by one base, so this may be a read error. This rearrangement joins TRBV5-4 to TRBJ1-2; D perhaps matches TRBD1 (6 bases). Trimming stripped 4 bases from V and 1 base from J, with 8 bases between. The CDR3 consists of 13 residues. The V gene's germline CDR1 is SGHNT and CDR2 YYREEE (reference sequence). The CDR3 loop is CASSQDSNYGYTF. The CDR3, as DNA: TGTGCCAGCAGCCAGGACAGTAACTATGGCTACACCTTC.

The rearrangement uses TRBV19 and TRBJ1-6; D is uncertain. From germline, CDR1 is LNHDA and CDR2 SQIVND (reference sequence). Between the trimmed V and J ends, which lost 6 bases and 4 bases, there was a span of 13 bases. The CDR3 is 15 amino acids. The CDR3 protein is CASRPGGPYNSPLHF. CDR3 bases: TGTGCCAGTAGGCCAGGAGGCCCTTATAATTCACCCCTCCACTTT.

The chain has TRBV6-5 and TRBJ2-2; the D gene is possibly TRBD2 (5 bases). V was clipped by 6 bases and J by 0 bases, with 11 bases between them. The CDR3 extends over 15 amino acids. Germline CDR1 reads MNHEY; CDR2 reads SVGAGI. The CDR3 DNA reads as TGTGCCAGCAGATTGACTACCACGAACACCGGGGAGCTGTTTTTT. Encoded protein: CASRLTTTNTGELFF.

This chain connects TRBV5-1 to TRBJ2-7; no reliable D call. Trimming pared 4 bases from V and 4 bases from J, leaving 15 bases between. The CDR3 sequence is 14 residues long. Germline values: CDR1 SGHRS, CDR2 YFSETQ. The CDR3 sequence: CASSLGTVGYEQYV. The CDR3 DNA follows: TGCGCCAGCAGCCTCGGAACAGTTGGGTACGAGCAGTACGTC.

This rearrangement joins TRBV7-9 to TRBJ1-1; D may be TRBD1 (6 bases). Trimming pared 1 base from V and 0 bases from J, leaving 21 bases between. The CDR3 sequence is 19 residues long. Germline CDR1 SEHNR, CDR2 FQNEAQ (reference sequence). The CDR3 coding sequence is TGTGCCAGCAGCTTAGACAGGGTCCACCTCCTTGCCATGAACACTGAAGCTTTCTTT. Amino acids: CASSLDRVHLLAMNTEAFF.